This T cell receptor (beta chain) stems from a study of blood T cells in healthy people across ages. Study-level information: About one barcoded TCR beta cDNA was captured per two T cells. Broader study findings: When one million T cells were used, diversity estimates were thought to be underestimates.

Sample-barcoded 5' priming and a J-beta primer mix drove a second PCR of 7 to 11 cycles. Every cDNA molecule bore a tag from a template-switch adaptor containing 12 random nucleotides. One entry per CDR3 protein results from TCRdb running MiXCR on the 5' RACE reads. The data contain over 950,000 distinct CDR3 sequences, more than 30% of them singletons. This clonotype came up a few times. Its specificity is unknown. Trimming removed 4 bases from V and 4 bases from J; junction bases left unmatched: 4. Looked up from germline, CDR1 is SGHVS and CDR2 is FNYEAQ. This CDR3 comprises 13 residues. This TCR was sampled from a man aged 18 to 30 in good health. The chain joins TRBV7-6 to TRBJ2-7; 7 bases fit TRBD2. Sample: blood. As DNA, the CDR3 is TGTGCCAGCAGCTCCACTAGCGTATACGAGCAGTACTTC. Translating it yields CASSSTSVYEQYF.